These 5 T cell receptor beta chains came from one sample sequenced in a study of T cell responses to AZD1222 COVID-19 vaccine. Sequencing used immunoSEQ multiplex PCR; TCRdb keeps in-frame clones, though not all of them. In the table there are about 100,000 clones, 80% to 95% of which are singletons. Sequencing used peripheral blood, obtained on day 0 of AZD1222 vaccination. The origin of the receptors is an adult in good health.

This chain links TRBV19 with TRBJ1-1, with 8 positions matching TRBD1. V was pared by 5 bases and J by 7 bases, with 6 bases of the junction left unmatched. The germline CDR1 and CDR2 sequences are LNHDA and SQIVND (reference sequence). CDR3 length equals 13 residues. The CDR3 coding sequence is TGTGCCAGTAGTCAGCCAGGGGGCTTTGAAGCTTTCTTT. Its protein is CASSQPGGFEAFF. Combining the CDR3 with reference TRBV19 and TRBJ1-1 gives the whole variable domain DGGITQSPKYLFRKEGQNVTLSCEQNLNHDAMYWYRQDPGQGLRLIYYSQIVNDFQKGDIAEGYSVSREKKESFPLTVTSAQKNPTAFYLCASSQPGGFEAFFGQGTRLTVV.

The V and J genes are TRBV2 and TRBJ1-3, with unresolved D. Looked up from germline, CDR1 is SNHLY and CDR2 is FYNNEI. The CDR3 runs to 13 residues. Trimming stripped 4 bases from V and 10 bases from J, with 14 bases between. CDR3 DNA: TGTGCCAGCAGTGCCAGACTCCTGGCAACCATATATTTT. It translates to CASSARLLATIYF. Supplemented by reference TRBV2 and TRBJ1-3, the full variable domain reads EPEVTQTPSHQVTQMGQEVILRCVPISNHLYFYWYRQILGQKVEFLVSFYNNEISEKSEIFDDQFSVERPDGSNFTLKIRSTKLEDSAMYFCASSARLLATIYFGEGSWLTVV.

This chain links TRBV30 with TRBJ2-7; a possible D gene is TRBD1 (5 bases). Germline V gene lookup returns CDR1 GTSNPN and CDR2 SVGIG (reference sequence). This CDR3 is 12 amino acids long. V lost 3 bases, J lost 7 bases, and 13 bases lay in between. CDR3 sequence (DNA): TGTGCCTGGAGAAGGGGCCGAATGGAGCAGTACTTC. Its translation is CAWRRGRMEQYF.

The CDR3 DNA reads as TGCGCCAGCAGCCCCGGAGGGGGTGGAAACACCATATATTTT. Its protein product is CASSPGGGGNTIYF. V gene TRBV5-1 combines with J gene TRBJ1-3; D may be TRBD1 (6 bases). Trimming left V 4 bases short and J 3 bases short, with 11 bases between. The V gene's germline CDR1 is SGHRS and CDR2 YFSETQ. The CDR3 runs to 14 residues. Using reference TRBV5-1 and TRBJ1-3 for the parts outside the CDR3, the full variable domain is KAGVTQTPRYLIKTRGQQVTLSCSPISGHRSVSWYQQTPGQGLQFLFEYFSETQRNKGNFPGRFSGRQFSNSRSEMNVSTLELGDSALYLCASSPGGGGNTIYFGEGSWLTVV.

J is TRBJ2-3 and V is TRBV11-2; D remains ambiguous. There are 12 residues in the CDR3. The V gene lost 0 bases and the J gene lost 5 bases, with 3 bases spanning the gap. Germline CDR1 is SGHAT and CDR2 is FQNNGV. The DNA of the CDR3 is TGTGCCAGCAGCTTAGAGGAAGATACGCAGTATTTT. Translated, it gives CASSLEEDTQYF. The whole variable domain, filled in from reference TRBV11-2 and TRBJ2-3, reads EAGVAQSPRYKIIEKRQSVAFWCNPISGHATLYWYQQILGQGPKLLIQFQNNGVVDDSQLPKDRFSAERLKGVDSTLKIQPAKLEDSAVYLCASSLEEDTQYFGPGTRLTVL.